The source of this T cell receptor (beta chain) is a study of response to subunit inactivated influenza vaccine. TCRdb called the RT-PCR reads again in MiXCR, with one record for every CDR3 protein. The sample consists of about 650,000 distinct CDR3 sequences, approximately 14% of them appearing once. Study-wide results and limits: With each seasonal influenza vaccination, the authors suggested, few new T cells are recruited.

V was clipped by 0 bases and J by 0 bases; unmatched bases: 2. The V gene's germline CDR1 is ENHRY and CDR2 SYGVKD. This CDR3 comprises 16 residues. There are many counts of this clonotype. The target antigen is unknown. The sample here was PBMCs from blood, taken around 14 days before vaccination. This clonotype was obtained from a man in his forties or fifties who received an inactivated influenza vaccine. The genes are TRBV10-3 and TRBJ2-1; 7 bases fit TRBD2. CDR3 DNA sequence: TGTGCCATCAGTGAGTCGGGAGGGAGCTCCTACAATGAGCAGTTCTTC. Residues: CAISESGGSSYNEQFF.